The 27 T cell receptor beta chains reported below all come from one sample, sequenced in a study of metastatic and nonmetastatic thyroid tumors. Patients underwent thyroid surgery, and none had received any treatment before it. MiXCR reprocessed the PCR reads for TCRdb. The top ten hold 16% of the sample, which has 30,000 to 45,000 clones, under 40% seen once. Sequencing input: tumor tissue. The receptors derive from a female donor with papillary thyroid cancer or a benign thyroid nodule (not recorded which). Some clones in this sample may be carry-over from other donors' samples.

The rearrangement uses TRBV20-1 and TRBJ2-7; weak D call: TRBD2 (6 bases). From germline, CDR1 is DFQATT and CDR2 SNEGSKA (reference sequence). This CDR3 comprises 14 residues. V was cut by 2 bases and J by 2 bases, with 13 bases left in between. The CDR3 spells CSARYRDSAYEQYF. The CDR3 DNA reads TGCAGTGCTAGATACCGGGACTCCGCCTACGAGCAGTACTTC.

The rearrangement joins TRBV20-1 to TRBJ1-2; D is possibly TRBD1 (5 bases). CDR3 length equals 14 residues. In germline, CDR1 is DFQATT, CDR2 SNEGSKA (reference sequence). Trimming removed 5 bases from V and 6 bases from J, with 19 bases in between. The CDR3 DNA is TGCAGTGCTCCGCCCTCAGGGAGTTGGAATGGCTACACCTTC. Protein: CSAPPSGSWNGYTF.

This clone has a handful of counts. The chain recombines TRBV15 with TRBJ2-7; either TRBD1 or TRBD2 may fit D (6 bases each). V gave up 0 bases and J gave up 4 bases, with 13 bases separating them. The CDR3 length is 15 residues. Looked up from germline, CDR1 is LNHNV and CDR2 is YYDKDF (reference sequence). The CDR3 region is CATSRDPGAVYEQYF. For the CDR3, the DNA is TGTGCCACCAGCAGAGATCCGGGGGCCGTTTACGAGCAGTACTTC.

V gene TRBV10-3 combines with J gene TRBJ1-2; 7 bases map to TRBD1. This CDR3 comprises 14 residues. Germline CDR1 and CDR2: ENHRY and SYGVKD. With 3 bases clipped from V and 8 bases from J, the junction kept 9 bases outside the gene matches. The CDR3 DNA follows: TGTGCCATCAGTGAATCCGACAGGGTATCGGGCTACACCTTC. It translates to CAISESDRVSGYTF.

The chain recombines TRBV6-1 with TRBJ1-3; D possibly corresponds to TRBD1 (5 bases). This CDR3 spans 14 amino acids. V was trimmed by 6 bases and J by 2 bases, leaving 11 bases between them. From germline, CDR1 is MNHNS and CDR2 SASEGT. The CDR3 DNA reads TGTGCCAGCAGCACGGGGGAACCTGGAAACACCATATATTTT. This translates into CASSTGEPGNTIYF.

This chain links TRBV20-1 with TRBJ1-2; unclear D gene. Germline lookup yields CDR1 DFQATT and CDR2 SNEGSKA (reference sequence). V was cut by 3 bases and J by 7 bases, with 12 bases left in between. The CDR3 covers 12 residues. In nucleotides, the CDR3 is TGCAGTGCTAGGAGTAGTTCAGGTGGCTACACCTTC. Translating gives CSARSSSGGYTF.

This clone was found many times. Other DNA variants within this sample encode the same CDR3. The chain has TRBV28 and TRBJ1-1; a weak D match, TRBD1 (5 bases). Trimming shortened V by 2 bases and J by 5 bases, and 15 bases separated the two germline ends. Germline CDR1 and CDR2: MDHEN and SYDVKM. The CDR3 runs to 15 residues. CDR3: CASSLRRGGLTEAFF. The CDR3 DNA sequence: TGTGCCAGCAGTTTAAGGCGGGGCGGGTTAACTGAAGCTTTCTTT.

This clone qualifies as large (0.1 to 1%). The chain employs TRBV20-1 and TRBJ1-6, with D perhaps TRBD1 (5 bases). Trimming took off 6 bases at V and 10 bases at J, with 19 bases between the two ends. There are 14 residues in the CDR3. The V gene's germline CDR1 is DFQATT and CDR2 SNEGSKA (reference sequence). CDR3 sequence reads: CSAEGRLGESPLHF. The DNA of the CDR3 is TGCAGTGCGGAGGGACGGCTTGGTGAGTCACCCCTCCACTTT.

V usage is TRBV12-3 or TRBV12-4 and J usage is TRBJ2-7; D is unclear. CDR3 length: 14 residues. V was shortened by 1 base and J by 3 bases, with 10 bases between the two germline ends. The CDR3 DNA reads as TGTGCCAGCAGTTTAGTCCCCGACCGCTACGAGCAGTACTTC. This sequence encodes CASSLVPDRYEQYF.

The chain joins TRBV11-2 to TRBJ1-2; perhaps TRBD1 as D (5 bases). Germline values: CDR1 SGHAT, CDR2 FQNNGV. Deletions cut 6 bases from V and 5 bases from J, with 25 bases between. CDR3 size: 17 residues. The CDR3 DNA reads as TGTGCCAGCAGACGACCGGGACGGGGGGAAGACTTTTATGGCTACACCTTC. This codes for CASRRPGRGEDFYGYTF.

This clone came up a few times. This chain uses TRBV6-1 with TRBJ2-7; 8 nucleotides agree with TRBD1. V gave up 3 bases and J gave up 5 bases; unmatched junction bases: 9. Germline-derived CDR1 and CDR2 are MNHNS and SASEGT. The CDR3 is 15 residues long. As DNA, the CDR3 is TGTGCCAGCAGTGAGTCTCAGGGGGCGCCCCACGAGCAGTACTTC. The encoded protein is CASSESQGAPHEQYF.

This clone ranks as medium-sized. The chain is built from TRBV12-3 or TRBV12-4 and TRBJ2-2, with a weak D call TRBD1 (6 bases). The CDR3 contains 15 residues. The V end was cut by 5 bases, the J end by 12 bases, with 22 bases between. The CDR3 sequence is CASSPTALTGPKLFF. CDR3 DNA sequence: TGTGCCAGCAGTCCTACCGCATTGACAGGCCCGAAGCTGTTTTTT.

The chain carries TRBV7-3 and TRBJ2-3; 8 nucleotides match TRBD2. Losses at the gene ends were 5 bases for V and 1 base for J; bases not matched to a gene: 5. The CDR3 loop spans 15 amino acids. The germline CDR1 and CDR2 sequences are SGHTA and FQGTGA. The CDR3, as DNA: TGTGCCAGCAGCCCCCCAGCGGGAGGCACAGATACGCAGTATTTT. Translated: CASSPPAGGTDTQYF. Complete variable domain (other parts from reference TRBV7-3 and TRBJ2-3): GAGVSQTPSNKVTEKGKYVELRCDPISGHTALYWYRQSLGQGPEFLIYFQGTGAADDSGLPNDRFFAVRPEGSVSTLKIQRTERGDSAVYLCASSPPAGGTDTQYFGPGTRLTVL.

The V gene is TRBV7-3, the J gene TRBJ2-2; either TRBD1 or TRBD2 may supply D (6 bases each). Germline CDR1 is SGHTA and CDR2 is FQGTGA. The CDR3 spans 16 residues. Trimming removed 4 bases at V and 5 bases at J, with 17 bases between. The CDR3 DNA reads as TGTGCCAGCAGCTCTCTTGGGGGGCCGGTAACCGGGGAGCTGTTTTTT. Protein: CASSSLGGPVTGELFF.

The CDR3 DNA reads as TGTGCCAGCAGCTTACCCCCCAGCGGGACATCCAATGAGCAGTTCTTC. This encodes CASSLPPSGTSNEQFF. The V and J genes are TRBV11-1 and TRBJ2-1, with TRBD2 as a possible D gene (7 bases). The germline CDR1 and CDR2 sequences are SGHAT and FQDESV (reference sequence). Trimming took off 2 bases at V and 6 bases at J, with 17 bases between the two ends. This CDR3 spans 16 amino acids.

The V and J genes are TRBV12-3 or TRBV12-4 and TRBJ2-3; TRBD2 matches 7 bases. The junction had 9 bases not matched to a gene; V was cut back by 4 bases and J by 2 bases. The CDR3 consists of 16 residues. CDR3 in amino acids: CASSSPPSGYTDTQYF. For the CDR3, the DNA is TGTGCCAGCAGTTCTCCTCCTAGCGGTTACACAGATACGCAGTATTTT.

This sequence joins TRBV6-1 and TRBJ1-1, with unresolved D. CDR1 is MNHNS, CDR2 SASEGT, per germline. V gave up 2 bases and J gave up 10 bases, with 14 bases separating them. The CDR3 consists of 13 residues. As DNA, the CDR3 is TGTGCCAGCAGTGAAAGGTTAATCGGTGGAGCTTTCTTT. It translates to CASSERLIGGAFF.

This clone has only a few counts. The chain uses TRBV2 and TRBJ1-3; no firm D call. This CDR3 region has 14 residues. The V gene's germline CDR1 is SNHLY and CDR2 FYNNEI. Trimming removed 6 bases at V and 0 bases at J, with 9 bases between. The CDR3 is CASSYTDSGNTIYF. The CDR3 DNA follows: TGTGCCAGCAGCTACACAGACTCTGGAAACACCATATATTTT.

In DNA form, the CDR3 reads TGTGCCAGTAGTATCCGACAGGGGTTTGTTAGTGGAGGCTACACCTTC. It codes for CASSIRQGFVSGGYTF. V gene TRBV19 combines with J gene TRBJ1-2; TRBD1 agrees at 8 bases. Germline V lookup: CDR1 LNHDA, CDR2 SQIVND (reference sequence). The CDR3 loop spans 16 amino acids. The V and J ends lost 3 bases and 8 bases, in that order; junction bases with no gene match: 14.

The chain is built from TRBV30 and TRBJ2-3; D is unresolved. Germline assignment: CDR1 GTSNPN and CDR2 SVGIG (reference sequence). Deletions cut 2 bases from V and 6 bases from J, with 6 bases between. The CDR3 sequence is 11 residues long. CDR3 sequence: CAWSRADTQYF. CDR3 nucleotides: TGTGCCTGGAGTAGGGCGGATACGCAGTATTTT.

The V call is TRBV7-9, the J call TRBJ1-3; no clear D. The CDR3 is 13 amino acids. The germline V gene encodes CDR1 SEHNR and CDR2 FQNEAQ (reference sequence). Deletions cut 7 bases from V and 2 bases from J, with 9 bases between. CDR3 loop: CASIPDAGNTIYF. The CDR3 DNA reads TGTGCCAGCATCCCCGACGCTGGAAACACCATATATTTT. The whole variable domain, filled in from reference TRBV7-9 and TRBJ1-3, reads DTGVSQNPRHKITKRGQNVTFRCDPISEHNRLYWYRQTLGQGPEFLTYFQNEAQLEKSRLLSDRFSAERPKGSFSTLEIQRTEQGDSAMYLCASIPDAGNTIYFGEGSWLTVV.

This clone was seen a few times. V usage is TRBV12-3 or TRBV12-4 and J usage is TRBJ2-1; D gene unclear. The V and J ends lost 2 bases and 10 bases respectively, with 9 bases between them. The CDR3 contains 12 residues. DNA for the CDR3: TGTGCCAGCAGTTTAACGCCACTAGAGCAGTTCTTC. Its protein product is CASSLTPLEQFF.

This clone has a single count. The rearrangement links TRBV20-1 to TRBJ1-2; 7 nucleotides agree with TRBD1. CDR3 length: 13 amino acids. V shed 3 bases, J shed 4 bases, and the junction held 5 bases outside the gene matches. Germline CDR1 and CDR2: DFQATT and SNEGSKA (reference sequence). For the CDR3, the DNA is TGCAGTGCTAGTCGACAGGGATTCTATGGCTACACCTTC. This translates into CSASRQGFYGYTF.

As regards this clone: At one end, the junction sequence differs from germline, possibly due to a read error. This specimen includes other DNA sequences encoding the same CDR3. The chain's CDR3 is CASSLAGATDTQYF. In nucleotides, the CDR3 is TGTGCCAGCAGTTTAGCGGGAGCCACAGATACACAGTATTTT. The rearrangement links TRBV27 to TRBJ2-3; 7 positions match TRBD2. The CDR3 is made up of 14 amino acids. The germline CDR1 and CDR2 sequences are MNHEY and SMNVEV (reference sequence).

The chain employs TRBV24-1 and TRBJ1-4, with D tentatively TRBD1 (5 bases). The ends were cut back, 4 bases at V and 7 bases at J, with 18 bases in the middle. This CDR3 has 16 residues. Germline CDR1 reads KGHDR; CDR2 reads SFDVKD. The CDR3 DNA sequence: TGTGCCACCAGTGAACCTCCCAGGCCCGGGGGTGAAAAACTGTTTTTT. Its protein is CATSEPPRPGGEKLFF.

The rearrangement uses TRBV2 and TRBJ2-7; 13 bases agree with TRBD2. The V gene's germline CDR1 is SNHLY and CDR2 FYNNEI. The CDR3 extends over 14 amino acids. With 4 bases clipped from V and 6 bases from J, the junction kept 3 bases outside the gene matches. CDR3 sequence: CASSGLAGGGEQYF. CDR3 DNA: TGTGCCAGCAGTGGACTAGCGGGAGGAGGCGAGCAGTACTTC.

The V call is TRBV20-1, the J call TRBJ1-5; D unclear. The V end was cut by 1 base, the J end by 2 bases, with 12 bases between. The CDR3 covers 15 residues. The germline V gene encodes CDR1 DFQATT and CDR2 SNEGSKA (reference sequence). CDR3: CSARGLRNGNQPQHF. The DNA of the CDR3 is TGCAGTGCTAGAGGACTTAGAAACGGCAATCAGCCCCAGCATTTT.